These T cell receptor beta chains were read from a single sample in a study of T cell responses to AZD1222 COVID-19 vaccine. Sequencing was performed with immunoSEQ multiplex PCR; in TCRdb, only in-frame clones are kept and a portion is missing. The sample contains under 170,000 clones, roughly 90% of which appear only once. The input for sequencing was peripheral blood, taken 28 days after the second AZD1222 dose. The origin of the receptors is an adult who received the AZD1222 COVID-19 vaccine. The CDR3 runs from the conserved cysteine through the conserved F or W. The order of the fields is V gene, D gene, clone size, J gene, CDR3 protein, CDR3 DNA. A D gene is named only where the DNA matches it firmly. Only some rows state a clone size, as once, few, many or a class for expanded clones.

v_call: TRBV6-5; d_call: .; clone_size: .; j_call: TRBJ1-2; cdr3_aa: CASSYSRARGGGYTF; cdr3_nt: TGTGCCAGCAGTTACTCGAGGGCAAGGGGAGGTGGCTACACCTTC
v_call: TRBV21-1; d_call: .; clone_size: .; j_call: TRBJ2-7; cdr3_aa: CASTLRQAPYEQYF; cdr3_nt: TGTGCCAGCACACTAAGACAGGCCCCCTACGAGCAGTACTTC
v_call: TRBV10-3; d_call: TRBD2; clone_size: once; j_call: TRBJ2-2; cdr3_aa: CATSSGANTGELFF; cdr3_nt: TGTGCCACGTCTAGCGGCGCGAACACCGGGGAGCTGTTTTTT
v_call: TRBV5-4; d_call: TRBD1; clone_size: .; j_call: TRBJ1-2; cdr3_aa: CASSRDSNYGYTF; cdr3_nt: TGTGCCAGCAGTCGGGACAGTAACTATGGCTACACCTTC
v_call: TRBV3-1/TRBV3-2; d_call: .; clone_size: .; j_call: TRBJ2-7; cdr3_aa: CASKDEQYF; cdr3_nt: TGTGCCAGCAAGGACGAGCAGTACTTC
v_call: TRBV6-8; d_call: .; clone_size: .; j_call: TRBJ2-7; cdr3_aa: CASRQGSYEQYF; cdr3_nt: TGTGCCAGCAGACAGGGTTCCTACGAGCAGTACTTC
v_call: TRBV28; d_call: .; clone_size: .; j_call: TRBJ2-7; cdr3_aa: CASSYPYGGRSYEQYF; cdr3_nt: TGTGCCAGCAGCTACCCATACGGGGGCCGCTCCTACGAGCAGTACTTC
v_call: TRBV5-1; d_call: TRBD1; clone_size: .; j_call: TRBJ1-2; cdr3_aa: CASTGTGGNYGYTF; cdr3_nt: TGCGCCAGCACAGGGACAGGGGGAAACTATGGCTACACCTTC
v_call: TRBV5-5; d_call: TRBD2; clone_size: .; j_call: TRBJ2-3; cdr3_aa: CASSSLAGVMGDTQYF; cdr3_nt: TGTGCCAGCAGCTCCTTAGCGGGAGTAATGGGAGATACGCAGTATTTT
v_call: TRBV24-1; d_call: .; clone_size: .; j_call: TRBJ1-5; cdr3_aa: CATSPRGQGNQPQHF; cdr3_nt: TGTGCCACCAGTCCCAGGGGTCAGGGCAATCAGCCCCAGCATTTT
v_call: TRBV6-5; d_call: .; clone_size: .; j_call: TRBJ2-1; cdr3_aa: CASSYSGYNEQFF; cdr3_nt: TGTGCCAGCAGTTACTCAGGTTACAATGAGCAGTTCTTC
v_call: TRBV11-3; d_call: .; clone_size: .; j_call: TRBJ1-1; cdr3_aa: CASSKDGPNTEAFF; cdr3_nt: TGTGCCAGCAGCAAGGACGGCCCGAACACTGAAGCTTTCTTT
v_call: TRBV5-1; d_call: TRBD2; clone_size: .; j_call: TRBJ2-7; cdr3_aa: CASSITSGTEQYF; cdr3_nt: TGCGCCAGCAGCATCACTAGCGGGACAGAGCAGTACTTC
v_call: TRBV27; d_call: TRBD1; clone_size: .; j_call: TRBJ1-4; cdr3_aa: CASSWSRGDEKLFF; cdr3_nt: TGTGCCAGCAGTTGGAGCAGGGGGGATGAAAAACTGTTTTTT
v_call: TRBV6-1; d_call: TRBD2; clone_size: .; j_call: TRBJ2-1; cdr3_aa: CASSQAGVTPPADEQFF; cdr3_nt: TGTGCCAGCAGTCAAGCGGGAGTAACCCCCCCAGCGGATGAGCAGTTCTTC
v_call: TRBV19; d_call: .; clone_size: .; j_call: TRBJ2-3; cdr3_aa: CARRLMGTDTQYF; cdr3_nt: TGTGCCAGGCGCCTTATGGGGACAGATACGCAGTATTTT
v_call: TRBV9; d_call: .; clone_size: .; j_call: TRBJ1-3; cdr3_aa: CASSVGNRPGRVYSGNTIYF; cdr3_nt: TGTGCCAGCAGCGTAGGAAACCGGCCGGGACGAGTATACTCTGGAAACACCATATATTTT
v_call: TRBV20-1; d_call: .; clone_size: .; j_call: TRBJ1-4; cdr3_aa: CSASLAGVPEKLFF; cdr3_nt: TGCAGTGCTAGTCTGGCAGGAGTTCCTGAAAAACTGTTTTTT
v_call: TRBV27; d_call: TRBD1; clone_size: .; j_call: TRBJ2-7; cdr3_aa: CASSRRGGTGSHHYEQYF; cdr3_nt: TGTGCCAGCAGCCGGAGGGGGGGGACAGGGTCCCACCACTACGAGCAGTACTTC
v_call: TRBV6-2/TRBV6-3; d_call: .; clone_size: .; j_call: TRBJ2-1; cdr3_aa: CASSPYGPRNEQFF; cdr3_nt: TGTGCCAGCAGTCCCTATGGTCCGCGCAATGAGCAGTTCTTC
v_call: TRBV29-1; d_call: .; clone_size: .; j_call: TRBJ1-2; cdr3_aa: CSVSGDNYGYTF; cdr3_nt: TGCAGCGTGTCGGGGGATAACTATGGCTACACCTTC
v_call: TRBV10-3; d_call: .; clone_size: .; j_call: TRBJ1-4; cdr3_aa: CAISESLGSTNEKLFF; cdr3_nt: TGTGCCATCAGTGAGTCTCTGGGATCAACTAATGAAAAACTGTTTTTT
v_call: TRBV15; d_call: TRBD1; clone_size: .; j_call: TRBJ1-5; cdr3_aa: CATSRRDRGPSNQPQHF; cdr3_nt: TGTGCCACCAGCAGACGGGACAGGGGGCCGAGCAATCAGCCCCAGCATTTT
v_call: TRBV6-1; d_call: .; clone_size: .; j_call: TRBJ1-1; cdr3_aa: CASSDASLLLMNTEAFF; cdr3_nt: TGTGCCAGCAGTGACGCCTCGCTACTTCTCATGAACACTGAAGCTTTCTTT
v_call: TRBV19; d_call: .; clone_size: .; j_call: TRBJ2-7; cdr3_aa: CASGQSAYEQYF; cdr3_nt: TGTGCCAGCGGACAGAGCGCCTACGAGCAGTACTTC
v_call: TRBV4-1; d_call: .; clone_size: few; j_call: TRBJ2-7; cdr3_aa: CASSQDSGMGVVLDEQYF; cdr3_nt: TGCGCCAGCAGCCAAGATTCCGGCATGGGGGTAGTTCTCGACGAGCAGTACTTC
v_call: TRBV4-3; d_call: .; clone_size: .; j_call: TRBJ2-7; cdr3_aa: CASSQGRGNSYEQYF; cdr3_nt: TGCGCCAGCAGCCAAGGCAGGGGCAACTCCTACGAGCAGTACTTC
v_call: TRBV5-1; d_call: .; clone_size: .; j_call: TRBJ1-1; cdr3_aa: CASNQDGVNTEAFF; cdr3_nt: TGCGCCAGCAACCAGGACGGAGTGAACACTGAAGCTTTCTTT
v_call: TRBV24-1; d_call: TRBD2; clone_size: .; j_call: TRBJ2-1; cdr3_aa: CATSGSPFLAGGPSYNEQFF; cdr3_nt: TGTGCCACCAGTGGTTCTCCGTTCCTAGCGGGAGGGCCCTCCTACAATGAGCAGTTCTTC
v_call: TRBV11-2; d_call: .; clone_size: .; j_call: TRBJ2-1; cdr3_aa: CASSPVWGYEQFF; cdr3_nt: TGTGCCAGCAGCCCCGTATGGGGGTATGAGCAGTTCTTC
v_call: TRBV28; d_call: .; clone_size: .; j_call: TRBJ1-6; cdr3_aa: CASSTPRGSSYNSPLHF; cdr3_nt: TGTGCCAGCAGTACCCCCCGGGGCAGCTCCTATAATTCACCCCTCCACTTT
v_call: TRBV18; d_call: TRBD2; clone_size: .; j_call: TRBJ2-1; cdr3_aa: CASSPPSGGTYNEQFF; cdr3_nt: TGTGCCAGCTCACCACCCTCCGGGGGGACCTACAATGAGCAGTTCTTC
v_call: TRBV7-6; d_call: .; clone_size: .; j_call: TRBJ2-5; cdr3_aa: CASSLSAPRGQETQYF; cdr3_nt: TGTGCCAGCAGCTTATCAGCCCCCCGGGGACAAGAGACCCAGTACTTC
v_call: TRBV9; d_call: .; clone_size: once; j_call: TRBJ1-1; cdr3_aa: CASSASLNTEAFF; cdr3_nt: TGTGCCAGCAGCGCGAGTTTGAACACTGAAGCTTTCTTT
v_call: TRBV9; d_call: .; clone_size: once; j_call: TRBJ1-4; cdr3_aa: CASSVAIQSNEKLFF; cdr3_nt: TGTGCCAGCAGCGTAGCTATACAGTCGAATGAAAAACTGTTTTTT
v_call: TRBV18; d_call: .; clone_size: .; j_call: TRBJ1-1; cdr3_aa: CASSPGTTNEAFF; cdr3_nt: TGTGCCAGCTCACCTGGGACAACGAATGAAGCTTTCTTT
v_call: TRBV5-1; d_call: .; clone_size: .; j_call: TRBJ1-5; cdr3_aa: CASSLGLLSNQPQHF; cdr3_nt: TGCGCCAGCAGCTTAGGGTTGCTGAGCAATCAGCCCCAGCATTTT
v_call: TRBV21-1; d_call: .; clone_size: .; j_call: TRBJ2-7; cdr3_aa: CASSKVTGPFGGYEQYF; cdr3_nt: TGTGCCAGCAGCAAAGTTACAGGTCCCTTCGGAGGGTACGAGCAGTACTTC
v_call: TRBV5-5; d_call: .; clone_size: once; j_call: TRBJ2-7; cdr3_aa: CASSSSSTYEQYF; cdr3_nt: TGTGCCAGCAGCTCATCCTCGACTTACGAGCAGTACTTC
v_call: TRBV28; d_call: TRBD1; clone_size: .; j_call: TRBJ1-5; cdr3_aa: CASKEGAGQPQHF; cdr3_nt: TGTGCCAGTAAGGAGGGGGCTGGGCAGCCCCAGCATTTT
v_call: TRBV5-1; d_call: TRBD2; clone_size: .; j_call: TRBJ2-7; cdr3_aa: CASSLASGRAGYEQYF; cdr3_nt: TGCGCCAGCAGCTTGGCTAGCGGGAGGGCCGGCTACGAGCAGTACTTC
v_call: TRBV2; d_call: .; clone_size: .; j_call: TRBJ2-7; cdr3_aa: CASMGNRVFYEQYF; cdr3_nt: TGTGCCAGCATGGGGAACAGGGTTTTCTACGAGCAGTACTTC
v_call: TRBV7-8; d_call: .; clone_size: .; j_call: TRBJ1-5; cdr3_aa: CASSLGGSSNQPQHF; cdr3_nt: TGTGCCAGCAGCTTAGGGGGTAGTAGCAATCAGCCCCAGCATTTT
v_call: TRBV10-1; d_call: .; clone_size: .; j_call: TRBJ1-2; cdr3_aa: CASSDTVEGYTF; cdr3_nt: TGCGCCAGCAGTGACACAGTGGAGGGCTACACCTTC
v_call: TRBV4-3; d_call: TRBD1; clone_size: few; j_call: TRBJ1-1; cdr3_aa: CASSQSPGQGNTEAFF; cdr3_nt: TGCGCCAGCAGCCAGTCGCCGGGACAGGGGAACACTGAAGCTTTCTTT
v_call: TRBV9; d_call: .; clone_size: .; j_call: TRBJ1-2; cdr3_aa: CASSVEAGYLYGYTF; cdr3_nt: TGTGCCAGCAGCGTAGAGGCAGGTTACTTATATGGCTACACCTTC
v_call: TRBV21-1; d_call: .; clone_size: once; j_call: TRBJ1-6; cdr3_aa: CASRGRSSYNSPLHF; cdr3_nt: TGTGCCAGCAGGGGGAGGAGCTCCTATAATTCACCCCTCCACTTT
v_call: TRBV29-1; d_call: .; clone_size: few; j_call: TRBJ1-2; cdr3_aa: CSVVGGAGGYTF; cdr3_nt: TGCAGCGTTGTTGGAGGGGCTGGTGGCTACACCTTC
v_call: TRBV10-3; d_call: .; clone_size: .; j_call: TRBJ1-1; cdr3_aa: CATSNGMNTEAFF; cdr3_nt: TGTGCCACCTCAAATGGGATGAACACTGAAGCTTTCTTT
v_call: TRBV30; d_call: TRBD2; clone_size: once; j_call: TRBJ2-1; cdr3_aa: CAWSDMEGQRAGVSGQFF; cdr3_nt: TGTGCCTGGAGTGACATGGAGGGTCAAAGGGCGGGAGTATCTGGGCAGTTCTTC
v_call: TRBV24-1; d_call: .; clone_size: .; j_call: TRBJ1-5; cdr3_aa: CATSDPGEGPQHF; cdr3_nt: TGTGCCACCAGTGATCCGGGGGAAGGGCCCCAGCATTTT
v_call: TRBV18; d_call: .; clone_size: .; j_call: TRBJ2-7; cdr3_aa: CASSPTSGINPYEQYF; cdr3_nt: TGTGCCAGCTCACCCACCTCCGGGATCAACCCCTACGAGCAGTACTTC